The entry below describes one T cell receptor beta chain. Its antigen is unknown. Deletions cut 6 bases from V and 12 bases from J, with 18 bases between. The CDR3 sequence is 13 residues long. The germline CDR1 and CDR2 sequences are MNHEY and SVGAGI. The sample belongs to a study of shared clonotypes between healthy human individuals. The study's findings and limits: Non-shared clonotypes displayed generation probabilities falling below those of clonotypes present in all four donors.

Measured with immunoSEQ multiplex PCR; TCRdb has only the in-frame clones, and not every one. The data contain some 630,000 clones, approximately 96% of them singletons. Positively selected for CCR7, the CD45RO-negative cells used as naive CD8 cells excluded terminally differentiated effector memory CD45RA+ cells. The sample comprised naive CD8+ T cells sorted from blood. The chain joins TRBV6-5 to TRBJ1-5; possible D gene TRBD1, 5 bases. This sequence originates from a woman in her 30s in good health. The DNA of the CDR3 is TGTGCCAGCAGGGAGGGGTCGGGTCAGGTCCAGCATTTT. As protein: CASREGSGQVQHF.